Sequencing of this T cell receptor (beta chain) was carried out in a study of cytomegalovirus exposure and HLA in healthy donors. Study background: The study's early data release held approximately 91 million unique TCRs from HLA-typed donors. Whole-study results and caveats: Reports state that TCR beta sequences accurately predicted most subjects' HLA-A and HLA-B alleles. The investigators catalogued 160 or so TCR beta chains as cytomegalovirus-associated. The authors later linked a missense DCLRE1C variant to TCR beta V- and J-gene trimming.

This clone appeared a single time. Its antigen remains unidentified. Unmatched junction bases numbered 10, after V lost 3 bases and J lost 2 bases. In germline, CDR1 is MGHRA, CDR2 YSYEKL. The CDR3 totals 17 residues. A multiplex PCR was run with 60 Vbeta primers and 13 Jbeta primers. The method was immunoSEQ multiplex PCR; TCRdb's version includes in-frame clones alone and lacks a portion of them. The sample has about 180,000 clones; 77% are singletons. The sequence was collected from a woman aged 25 to 45 in good health and CMV-seropositive. The chain employs TRBV4-1 and TRBJ1-1; 9 bases are shared with TRBD1. The sample comprised PBMCs. The CDR3: CASSQRGEGQGNTEAFF. The CDR3 DNA is TGCGCCAGCAGCCAGAGGGGGGAGGGACAGGGTAACACTGAAGCTTTCTTT.